This T cell receptor beta chain was obtained from a study of T cell repertoires in cytomegalovirus infection. The germline V and J ends were trimmed by 7 bases and 0 bases, with 10 bases remaining between them. The CDR3 has 14 residues. Looked up from germline, CDR1 is MDHEN and CDR2 is SYDVKM. With regard to this clonotype: Its matching antigen is unknown.

From the reads, TCRdb called clonotypes with MiXCR, one entry per CDR3 protein. The repertoire has roughly 110,000 distinct CDR3 sequences, around 31% of them found once; the top ten carry roughly 40%. This specimen was CD8+ T cells from cultured PBMCs, taken from culture after CMV antigen stimulation. This clonotype was obtained from a human donor in good health (CMV status not recorded). Some clones in this sample may be carry-over from other donors' samples. The chain carries TRBV28 and TRBJ1-5; D unresolved. This chain's CDR3 is CASNNTPSNQPQHF. The CDR3 nucleotides read TGTGCCAGCAATAACACACCTAGCAATCAGCCCCAGCATTTT.